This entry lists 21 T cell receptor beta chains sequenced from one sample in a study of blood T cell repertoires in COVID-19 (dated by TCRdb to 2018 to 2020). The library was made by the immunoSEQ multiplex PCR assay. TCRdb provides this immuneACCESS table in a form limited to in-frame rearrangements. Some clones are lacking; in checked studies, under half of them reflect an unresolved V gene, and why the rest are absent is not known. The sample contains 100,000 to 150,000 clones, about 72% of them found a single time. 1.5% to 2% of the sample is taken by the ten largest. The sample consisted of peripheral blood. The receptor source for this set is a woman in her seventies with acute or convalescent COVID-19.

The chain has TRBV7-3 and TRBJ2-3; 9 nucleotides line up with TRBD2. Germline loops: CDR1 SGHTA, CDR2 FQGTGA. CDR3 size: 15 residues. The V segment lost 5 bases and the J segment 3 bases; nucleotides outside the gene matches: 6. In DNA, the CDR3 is TGTGCCAGCAGCGCCGGACTAGCGAGTACAGATACGCAGTATTTT. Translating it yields CASSAGLASTDTQYF.

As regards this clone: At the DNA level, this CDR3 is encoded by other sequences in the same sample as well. CDR3 bases: TGTGCCAGCAGCTTGGGACTAGCAGAGACCCAGTACTTC. This translates into CASSLGLAETQYF. The chain employs TRBV11-3 and TRBJ2-5, with TRBD2 identical over 9 bases. J lost 4 bases, V lost 3 bases, and 0 bases had no gene match. CDR1 is SGHNT and CDR2 is YENEEA in the germline V gene. The CDR3 is made up of 13 amino acids.

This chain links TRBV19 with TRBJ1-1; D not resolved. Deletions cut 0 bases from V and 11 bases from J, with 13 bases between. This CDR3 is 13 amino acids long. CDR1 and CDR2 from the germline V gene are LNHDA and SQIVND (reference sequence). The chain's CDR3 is CASSIEGKRDAFF. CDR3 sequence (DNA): TGTGCCAGTAGTATAGAAGGCAAACGGGATGCTTTCTTT.

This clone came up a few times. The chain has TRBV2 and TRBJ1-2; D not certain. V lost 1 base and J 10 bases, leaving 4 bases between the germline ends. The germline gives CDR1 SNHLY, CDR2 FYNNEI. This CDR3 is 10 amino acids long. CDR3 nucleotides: TGTGCCAGCAGTGAAGACTCCTACACCTTC. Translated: CASSEDSYTF.

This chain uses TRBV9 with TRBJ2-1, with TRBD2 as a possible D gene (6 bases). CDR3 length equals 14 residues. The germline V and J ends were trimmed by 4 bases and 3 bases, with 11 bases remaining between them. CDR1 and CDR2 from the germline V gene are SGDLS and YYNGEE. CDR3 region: CASSPGTFYNEQFF. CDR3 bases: TGTGCCAGCAGCCCTGGGACTTTCTACAATGAGCAGTTCTTC.

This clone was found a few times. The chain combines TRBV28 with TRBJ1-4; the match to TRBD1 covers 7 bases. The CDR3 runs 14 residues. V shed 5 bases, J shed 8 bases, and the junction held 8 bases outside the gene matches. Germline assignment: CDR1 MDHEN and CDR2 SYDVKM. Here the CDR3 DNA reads TGTGCCAGCAGTCTCACAGGGGCAAGAGAAAAACTGTTTTTT. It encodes CASSLTGAREKLFF.

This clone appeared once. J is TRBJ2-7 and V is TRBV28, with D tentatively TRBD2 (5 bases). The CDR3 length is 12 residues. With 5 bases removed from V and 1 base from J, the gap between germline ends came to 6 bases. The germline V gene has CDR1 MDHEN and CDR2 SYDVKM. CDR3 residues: CASSRGSYEQYF. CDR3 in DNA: TGTGCCAGCAGTCGGGGATCCTACGAGCAGTACTTC.

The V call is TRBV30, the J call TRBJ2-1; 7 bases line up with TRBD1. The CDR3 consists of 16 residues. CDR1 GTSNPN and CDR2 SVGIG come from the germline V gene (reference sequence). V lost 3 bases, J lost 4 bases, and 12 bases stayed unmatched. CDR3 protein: CAWSPRARGLYNEQFF. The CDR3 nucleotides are TGTGCCTGGAGCCCCAGGGCCAGGGGGTTGTACAATGAGCAGTTCTTC.

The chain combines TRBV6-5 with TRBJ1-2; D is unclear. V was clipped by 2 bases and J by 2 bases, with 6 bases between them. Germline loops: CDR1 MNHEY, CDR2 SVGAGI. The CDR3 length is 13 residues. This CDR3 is CASSYGENYGYTF. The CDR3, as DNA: TGTGCCAGCAGTTACGGGGAGAACTATGGCTACACCTTC.

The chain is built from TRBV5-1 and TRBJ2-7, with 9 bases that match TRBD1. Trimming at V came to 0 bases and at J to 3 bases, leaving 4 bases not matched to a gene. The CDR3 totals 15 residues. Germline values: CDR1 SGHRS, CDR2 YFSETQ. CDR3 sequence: CASSLGRTGDYEQYF. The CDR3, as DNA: TGCGCCAGCAGCTTGGGTAGGACAGGGGACTACGAGCAGTACTTC. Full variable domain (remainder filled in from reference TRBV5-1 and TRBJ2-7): KAGVTQTPRYLIKTRGQQVTLSCSPISGHRSVSWYQQTPGQGLQFLFEYFSETQRNKGNFPGRFSGRQFSNSRSEMNVSTLELGDSALYLCASSLGRTGDYEQYFGPGTRLTVT.

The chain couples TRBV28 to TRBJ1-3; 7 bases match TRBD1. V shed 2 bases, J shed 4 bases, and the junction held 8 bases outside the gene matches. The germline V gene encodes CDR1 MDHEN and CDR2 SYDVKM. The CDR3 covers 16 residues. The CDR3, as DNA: TGTGCCAGCAGTTTAAAGGGGGCGAACCTCGGAAACACCATATATTTT. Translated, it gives CASSLKGANLGNTIYF.

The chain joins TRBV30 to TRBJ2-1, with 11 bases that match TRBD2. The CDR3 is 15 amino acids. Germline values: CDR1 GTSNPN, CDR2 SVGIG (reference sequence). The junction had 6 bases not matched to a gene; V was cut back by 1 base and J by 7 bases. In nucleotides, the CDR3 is TGTGCCTGGAGTGCATCACTAGCGGGAGTGAATGAGCAGTTCTTC. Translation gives CAWSASLAGVNEQFF.

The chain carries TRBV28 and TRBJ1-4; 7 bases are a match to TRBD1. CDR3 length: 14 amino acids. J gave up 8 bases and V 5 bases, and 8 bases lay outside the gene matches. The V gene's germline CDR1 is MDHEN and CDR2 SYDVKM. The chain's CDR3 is CASSLGGQSEKLFF. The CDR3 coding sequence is TGTGCCAGCAGTCTAGGGGGACAGTCCGAAAAACTGTTTTTT.

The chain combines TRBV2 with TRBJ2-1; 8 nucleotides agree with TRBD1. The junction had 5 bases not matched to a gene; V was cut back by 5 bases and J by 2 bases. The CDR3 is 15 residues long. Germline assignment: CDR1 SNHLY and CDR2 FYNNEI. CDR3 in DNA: TGTGCCAGCAGTTTTGACAGGGGCACCTACAATGAGCAGTTCTTC. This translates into CASSFDRGTYNEQFF.

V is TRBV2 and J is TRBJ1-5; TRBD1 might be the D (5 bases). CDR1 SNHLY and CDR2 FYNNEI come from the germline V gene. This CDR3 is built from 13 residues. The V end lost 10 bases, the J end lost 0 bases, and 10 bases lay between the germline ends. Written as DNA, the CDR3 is TGTGCCACTCAGGGATATAGCAATCAGCCCCAGCATTTT. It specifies CATQGYSNQPQHF.

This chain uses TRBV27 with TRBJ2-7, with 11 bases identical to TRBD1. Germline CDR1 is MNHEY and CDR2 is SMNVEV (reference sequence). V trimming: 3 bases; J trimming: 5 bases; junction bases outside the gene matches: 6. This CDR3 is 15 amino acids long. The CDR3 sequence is CASSFRDRGGNEQYF. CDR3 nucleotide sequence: TGTGCCAGCAGTTTCCGGGACAGGGGGGGCAACGAGCAGTACTTC.

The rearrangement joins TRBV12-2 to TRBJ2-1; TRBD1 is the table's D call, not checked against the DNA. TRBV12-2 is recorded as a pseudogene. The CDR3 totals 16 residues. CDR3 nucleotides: TGTGCAAGTCGCACCGACAGGGGGCGAGAATACAATGAGCAGTTCTTC. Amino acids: CASRTDRGREYNEQFF.

CDR3 nucleotide sequence: TGTGCCAGCAGCTTTGCGGGGGGGCGAAACATTCAGTACTTC. It specifies CASSFAGGRNIQYF. This chain connects TRBV5-6 to TRBJ2-4; 9 positions match TRBD2. Germline CDR1 is SGHDT and CDR2 is YYEEEE. V was pared by 2 bases and J by 6 bases, with 3 bases of the junction left unmatched. The CDR3 is 14 amino acids. The whole variable domain, filled in from reference TRBV5-6 and TRBJ2-4, reads DAGVTQSPTHLIKTRGQQVTLRCSPKSGHDTVSWYQQALGQGPQFIFQYYEEEERQRGNFPDRFSGHQFPNYSSELNVNALLLGDSALYLCASSFAGGRNIQYFGAGTRLSVL.

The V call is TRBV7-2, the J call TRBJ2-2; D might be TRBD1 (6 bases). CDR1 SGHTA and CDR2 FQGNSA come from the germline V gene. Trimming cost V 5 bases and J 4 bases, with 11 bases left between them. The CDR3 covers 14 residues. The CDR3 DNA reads TGTGCCAGCAGCGCGTACAGGGTCACCGGGGAGCTGTTTTTT. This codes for CASSAYRVTGELFF.

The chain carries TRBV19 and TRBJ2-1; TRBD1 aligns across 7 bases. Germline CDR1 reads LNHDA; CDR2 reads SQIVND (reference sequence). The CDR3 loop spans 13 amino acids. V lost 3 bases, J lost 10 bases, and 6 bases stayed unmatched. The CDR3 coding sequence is TGTGCCAGTAGTATTACCTGGGACAGCGAGCAGTTCTTC. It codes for CASSITWDSEQFF.

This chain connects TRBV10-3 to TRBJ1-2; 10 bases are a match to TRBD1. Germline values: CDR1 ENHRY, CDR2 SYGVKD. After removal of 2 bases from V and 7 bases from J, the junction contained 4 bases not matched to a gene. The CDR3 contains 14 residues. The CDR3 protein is CAISEGDRGSGYTF. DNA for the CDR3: TGTGCCATCAGTGAGGGGGACAGGGGTTCTGGCTACACCTTC.